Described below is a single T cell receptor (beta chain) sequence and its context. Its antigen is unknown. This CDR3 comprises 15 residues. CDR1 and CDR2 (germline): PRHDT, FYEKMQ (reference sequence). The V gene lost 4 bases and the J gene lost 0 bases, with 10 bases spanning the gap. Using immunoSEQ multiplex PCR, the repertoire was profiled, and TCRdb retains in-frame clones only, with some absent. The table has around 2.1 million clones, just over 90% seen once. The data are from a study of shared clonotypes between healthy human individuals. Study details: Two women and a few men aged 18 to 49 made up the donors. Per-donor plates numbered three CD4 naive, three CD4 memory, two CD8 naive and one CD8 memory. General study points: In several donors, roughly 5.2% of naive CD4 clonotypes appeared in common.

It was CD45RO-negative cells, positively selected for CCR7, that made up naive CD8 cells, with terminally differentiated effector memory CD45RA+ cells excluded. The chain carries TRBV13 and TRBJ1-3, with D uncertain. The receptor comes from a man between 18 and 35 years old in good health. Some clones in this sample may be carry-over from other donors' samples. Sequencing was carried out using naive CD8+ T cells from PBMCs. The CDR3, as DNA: TGTGCCAGCAGCTCAGACGGCAGCTCTGGAAACACCATATATTTT. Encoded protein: CASSSDGSSGNTIYF. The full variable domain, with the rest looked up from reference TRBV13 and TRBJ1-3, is AAGVIQSPRHLIKEKRETATLKCYPIPRHDTVYWYQQGPGQDPQFLISFYEKMQSDKGSIPDRFSAQQFSDYHSELNMSSLELGDSALYFCASSSDGSSGNTIYFGEGSWLTVV.